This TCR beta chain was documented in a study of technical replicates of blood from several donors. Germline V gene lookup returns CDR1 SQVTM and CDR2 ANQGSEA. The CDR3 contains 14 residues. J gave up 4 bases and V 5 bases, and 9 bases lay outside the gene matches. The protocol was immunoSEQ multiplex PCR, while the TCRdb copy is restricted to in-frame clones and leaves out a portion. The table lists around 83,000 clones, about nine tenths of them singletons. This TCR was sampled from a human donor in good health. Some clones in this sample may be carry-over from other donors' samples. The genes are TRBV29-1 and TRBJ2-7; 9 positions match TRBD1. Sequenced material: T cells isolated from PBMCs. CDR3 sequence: CSVSPGQGPYEQYF. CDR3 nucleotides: TGCAGCGTTTCCCCGGGACAGGGTCCATACGAGCAGTACTTC.